This TCR beta chain appears in the sequencing data of a study of blood T cells in healthy people across ages. Study observations and caveats: Greater diversity and more naive CD4+ cells were seen in long-lived donors than in aged donors.

The CDR3 covers 16 residues. CDR1 MNHEY and CDR2 SMNVEV come from the germline V gene (reference sequence). The use of a sample-barcoded 5' primer and a J-beta primer mix characterized a second PCR of about 7 to 12 cycles. Carrying 12 random nucleotides, a template-switch adaptor labeled each individual cDNA molecule. TCRdb fed the 5' RACE reads into MiXCR, producing one record per CDR3 protein. The sample shows about 970,000 distinct CDR3 sequences, 45% to 60% of them seen only once. This clonotype was counted only a few times. The target antigen is unknown. Peripheral blood, about 10 milliliters per donor, was collected. Per individual sample, total RNA of at least 5.5 micrograms was extracted.

The rearrangement links TRBV27 to TRBJ2-5; 12 bases line up with TRBD2. Judging by the DNA end, TRBJ2-7 fits better; the J call may be wrong. The receptor comes from a woman in her fifties or sixties in good health. Sequenced sample: blood. CDR3 sequence: CASSPTGLAGGYEQYF. CDR3 nucleotides: TGTGCCAGCAGCCCTACGGGACTAGCGGGCGGCTACGAGCAGTACTTC.